This T cell receptor (beta chain) is from a study of regulatory T cells in long-lasting Graves disease. Combining iRepertoire HTBI primers with Arm-PCR of CDR3 regions, the authors built TCR beta libraries. One entry per CDR3 protein, called by TCRdb with MiXCR from the multiplex PCR reads. The data hold 500,000 or so distinct CDR3 sequences, with roughly 15% observed a single time. Sample time point: newly diagnosed GD, antithyroid drugs for less than 3 months. From PBMCs, RNA was extracted and then used to make the TCR library. The CDR3 has 12 amino acids. The germline gives CDR1 MGHRA, CDR2 YSYEKL. Trimming took off 1 base at V and 15 bases at J, with 13 bases between the two ends. Separately, the same data were catalogued under a study of T cells in Graves' hyperthyroidism and ophthalmopathy. That source reports: TCR CDR3 regions were first amplified by RT-PCR with HTBI primers.

This clonotype was obtained from a woman between 50 and 59 years old with Graves disease. The rearrangement joins TRBV4-1 to TRBJ2-1; D is ambiguous. The source material was peripheral blood mononuclear cells (PBMCs), sampled at new diagnosis, from a patient treated with antithyroid drugs. CDR3 nucleotide sequence: TGCGCCAGCAGCCAAGTCTCAGGACGTAGGTTCTTC. Its protein is CASSQVSGRRFF.